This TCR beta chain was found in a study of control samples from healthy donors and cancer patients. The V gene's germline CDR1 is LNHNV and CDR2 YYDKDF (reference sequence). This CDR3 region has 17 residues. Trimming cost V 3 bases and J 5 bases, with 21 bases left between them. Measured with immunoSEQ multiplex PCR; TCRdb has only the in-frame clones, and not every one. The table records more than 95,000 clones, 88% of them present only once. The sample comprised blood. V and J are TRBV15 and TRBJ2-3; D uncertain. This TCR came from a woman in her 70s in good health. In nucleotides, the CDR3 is TGTGCCACCAGCAGCTTCGTGAGAGGAGCTCGTGGAGATACGCAGTATTTT. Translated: CATSSFVRGARGDTQYF.